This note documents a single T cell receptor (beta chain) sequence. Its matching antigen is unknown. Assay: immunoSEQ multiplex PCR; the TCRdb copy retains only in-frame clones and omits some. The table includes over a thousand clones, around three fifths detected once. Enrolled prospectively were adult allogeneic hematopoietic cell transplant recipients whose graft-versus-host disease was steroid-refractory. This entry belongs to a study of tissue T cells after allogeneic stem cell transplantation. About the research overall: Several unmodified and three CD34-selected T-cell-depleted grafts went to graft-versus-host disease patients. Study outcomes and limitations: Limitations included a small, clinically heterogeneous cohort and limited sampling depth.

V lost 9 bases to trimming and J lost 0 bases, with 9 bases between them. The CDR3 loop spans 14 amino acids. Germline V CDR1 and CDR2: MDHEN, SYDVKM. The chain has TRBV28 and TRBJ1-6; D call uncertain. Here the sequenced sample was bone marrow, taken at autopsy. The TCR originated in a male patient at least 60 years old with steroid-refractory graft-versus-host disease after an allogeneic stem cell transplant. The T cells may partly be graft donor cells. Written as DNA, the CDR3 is TGTGCCAGTAAAAGGAGCTCCTATAATTCACCCCTCCACTTT. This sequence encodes CASKRSSYNSPLHF. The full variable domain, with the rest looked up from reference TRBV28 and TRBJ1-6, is DVKVTQSSRYLVKRTGEKVFLECVQDMDHENMFWYRQDPGLGLRLIYFSYDVKMKEKGDIPEGYSVSREKKERFSLILESASTNQTSMYLCASKRSSYNSPLHFGNGTRLTVT.